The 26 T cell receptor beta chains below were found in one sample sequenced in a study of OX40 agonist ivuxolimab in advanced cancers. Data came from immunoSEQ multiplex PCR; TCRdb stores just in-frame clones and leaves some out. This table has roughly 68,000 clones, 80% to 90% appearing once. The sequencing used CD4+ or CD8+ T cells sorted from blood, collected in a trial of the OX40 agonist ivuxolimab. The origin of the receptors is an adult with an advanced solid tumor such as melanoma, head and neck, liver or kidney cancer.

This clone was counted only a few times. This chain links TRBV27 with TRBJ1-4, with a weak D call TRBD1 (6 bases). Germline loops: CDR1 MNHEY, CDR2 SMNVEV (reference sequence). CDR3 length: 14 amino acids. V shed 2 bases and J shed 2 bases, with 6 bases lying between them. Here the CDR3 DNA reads TGTGCCAGCAGTTTACAGGGGACTAATGAAAAACTGTTTTTT. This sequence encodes CASSLQGTNEKLFF. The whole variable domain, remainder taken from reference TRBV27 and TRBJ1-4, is EAQVTQNPRYLITVTGKKLTVTCSQNMNHEYMSWYRQDPGLGLRQIYYSMNVEVTDKGDVPEGYKVSRKEKRNFPLILESPSPNQTSLYFCASSLQGTNEKLFFGSGTQLSVL.

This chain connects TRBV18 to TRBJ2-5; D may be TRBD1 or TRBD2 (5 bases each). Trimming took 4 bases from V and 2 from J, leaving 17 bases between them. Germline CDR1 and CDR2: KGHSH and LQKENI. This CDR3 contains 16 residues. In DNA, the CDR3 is TGTGCCAGCTCACAAAGGGACGGAGCAAAACAAGAGACCCAGTACTTC. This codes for CASSQRDGAKQETQYF.

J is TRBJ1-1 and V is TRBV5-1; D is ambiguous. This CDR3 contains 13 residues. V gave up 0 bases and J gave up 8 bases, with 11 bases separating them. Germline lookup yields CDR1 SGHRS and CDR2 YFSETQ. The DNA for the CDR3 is TGCGCCAGCAGCTTGGGAGTTGAACGGGAAGCTTTCTTT. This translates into CASSLGVEREAFF.

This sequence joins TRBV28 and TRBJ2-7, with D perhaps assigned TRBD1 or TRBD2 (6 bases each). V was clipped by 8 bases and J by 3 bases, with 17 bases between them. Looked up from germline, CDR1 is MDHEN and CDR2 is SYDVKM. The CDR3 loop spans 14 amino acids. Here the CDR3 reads CASRGSRGNYEQYF. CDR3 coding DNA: TGTGCCAGCCGGGGGTCCAGGGGAAACTACGAGCAGTACTTC.

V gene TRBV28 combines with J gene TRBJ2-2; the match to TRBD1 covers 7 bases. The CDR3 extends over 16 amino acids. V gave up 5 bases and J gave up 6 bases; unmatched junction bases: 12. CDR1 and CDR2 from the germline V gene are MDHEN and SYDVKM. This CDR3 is CASSLITGAGAGELFF. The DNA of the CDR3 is TGTGCCAGCAGTCTCATTACAGGGGCCGGCGCCGGGGAGCTGTTTTTT.

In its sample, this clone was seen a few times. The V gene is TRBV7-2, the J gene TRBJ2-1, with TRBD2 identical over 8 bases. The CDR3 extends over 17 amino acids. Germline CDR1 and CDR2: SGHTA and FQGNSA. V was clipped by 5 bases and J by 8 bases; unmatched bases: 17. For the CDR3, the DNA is TGTGCCAGCAGCCCCCACCTGACTAGCGTGAGAGGTCATGAGCAGTTCTTC. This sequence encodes CASSPHLTSVRGHEQFF.

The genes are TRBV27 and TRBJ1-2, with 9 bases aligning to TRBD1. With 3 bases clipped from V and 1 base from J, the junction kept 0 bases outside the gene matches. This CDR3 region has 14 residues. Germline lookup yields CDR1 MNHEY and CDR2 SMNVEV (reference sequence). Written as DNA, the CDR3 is TGTGCCAGCAGTTTGGACAGGGGTAACTATGGCTACACCTTC. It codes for CASSLDRGNYGYTF.

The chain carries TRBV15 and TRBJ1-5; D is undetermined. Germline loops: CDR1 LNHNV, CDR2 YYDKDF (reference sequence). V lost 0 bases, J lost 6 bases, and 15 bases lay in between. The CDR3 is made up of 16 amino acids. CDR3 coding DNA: TGTGCCACCAGCAGAGAGAGGACGAGGAATGGTCAGCCCCAGCATTTT. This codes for CATSRERTRNGQPQHF.

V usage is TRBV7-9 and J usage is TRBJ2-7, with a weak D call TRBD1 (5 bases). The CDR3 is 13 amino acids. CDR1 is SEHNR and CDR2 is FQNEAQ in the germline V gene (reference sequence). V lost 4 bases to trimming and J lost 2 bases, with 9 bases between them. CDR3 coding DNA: TGTGCCAGCAGCTCGACAGTAACCTACGAGCAGTACTTC. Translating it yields CASSSTVTYEQYF.

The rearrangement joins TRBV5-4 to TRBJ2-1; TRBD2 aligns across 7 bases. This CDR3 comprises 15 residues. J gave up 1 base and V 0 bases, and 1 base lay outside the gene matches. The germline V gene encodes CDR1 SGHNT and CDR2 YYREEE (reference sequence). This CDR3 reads CASSLGEGSYNEQFF. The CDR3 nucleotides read TGTGCCAGCAGCTTGGGGGAGGGGTCCTACAATGAGCAGTTCTTC.

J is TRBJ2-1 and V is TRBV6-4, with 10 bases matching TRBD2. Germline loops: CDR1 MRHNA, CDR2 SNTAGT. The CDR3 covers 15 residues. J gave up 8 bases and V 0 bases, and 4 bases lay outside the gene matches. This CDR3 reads CASSDSTSGNHEQFF. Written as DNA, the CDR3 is TGTGCCAGCAGTGACTCAACTAGCGGGAACCATGAGCAGTTCTTC.

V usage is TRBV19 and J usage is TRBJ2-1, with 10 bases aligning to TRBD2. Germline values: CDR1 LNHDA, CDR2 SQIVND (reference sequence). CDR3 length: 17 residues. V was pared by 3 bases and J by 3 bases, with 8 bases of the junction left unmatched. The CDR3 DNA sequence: TGTGCCAGTAGTATCAGGGCTAGCGGGAGTTACTACAATGAGCAGTTCTTC. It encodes CASSIRASGSYYNEQFF.

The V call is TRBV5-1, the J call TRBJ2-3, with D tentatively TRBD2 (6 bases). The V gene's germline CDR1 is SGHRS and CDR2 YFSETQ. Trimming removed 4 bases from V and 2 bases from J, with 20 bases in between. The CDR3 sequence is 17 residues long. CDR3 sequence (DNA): TGCGCCAGCAGCGGCCGTGGGGGGACCTCCGTCACAGATACGCAGTATTTT. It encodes CASSGRGGTSVTDTQYF.

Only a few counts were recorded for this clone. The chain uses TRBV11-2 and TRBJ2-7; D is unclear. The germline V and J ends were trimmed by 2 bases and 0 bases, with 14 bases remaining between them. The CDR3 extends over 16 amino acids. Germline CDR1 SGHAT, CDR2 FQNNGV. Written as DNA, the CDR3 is TGTGCCAGCAGCTTATTAAGGAGTAAGAGCTCCTACGAGCAGTACTTC. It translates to CASSLLRSKSSYEQYF.

The CDR3 reads CASSGPLAGDSHCEQYF. The CDR3 DNA follows: TGTGCCAGCAGTGGACCGCTAGCGGGAGATTCTCATTGCGAGCAGTACTTC. The chain uses TRBV6-4 and TRBJ2-7; 10 bases match TRBD2. This CDR3 spans 17 amino acids. J gave up 6 bases and V 4 bases, and 15 bases lay outside the gene matches. Germline CDR1 and CDR2: MRHNA and SNTAGT.

The CDR3 spells CASSLRASNQPQHF. Here the CDR3 DNA reads TGTGCCAGCAGCTTAAGAGCTAGCAATCAGCCCCAGCATTTT. The gene calls are TRBV7-2 and TRBJ1-5, with D uncertain. Germline CDR1 SGHTA, CDR2 FQGNSA. CDR3 size: 14 residues. Trimming left V 2 bases short and J 0 bases short, with 5 bases between.

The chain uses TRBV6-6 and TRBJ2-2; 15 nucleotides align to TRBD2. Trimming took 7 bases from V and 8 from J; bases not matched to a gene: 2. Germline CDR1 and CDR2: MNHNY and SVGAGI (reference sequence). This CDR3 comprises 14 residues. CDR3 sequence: CASTGTSGRGELFF. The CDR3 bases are TGTGCCAGCACCGGGACTAGCGGGAGGGGGGAGCTGTTTTTT.

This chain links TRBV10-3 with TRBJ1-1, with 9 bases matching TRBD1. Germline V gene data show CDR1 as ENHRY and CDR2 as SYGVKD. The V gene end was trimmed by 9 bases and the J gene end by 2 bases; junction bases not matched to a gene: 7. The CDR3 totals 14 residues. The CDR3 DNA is TGTGCCATAGGCGGACAGGGGATTAACACTGAAGCTTTCTTT. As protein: CAIGGQGINTEAFF.

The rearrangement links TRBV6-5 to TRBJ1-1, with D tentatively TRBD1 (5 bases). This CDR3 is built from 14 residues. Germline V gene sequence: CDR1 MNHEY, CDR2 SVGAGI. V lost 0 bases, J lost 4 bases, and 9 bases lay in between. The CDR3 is CASSYSPGTTEAFF. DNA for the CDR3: TGTGCCAGCAGTTACTCGCCAGGGACCACTGAAGCTTTCTTT.

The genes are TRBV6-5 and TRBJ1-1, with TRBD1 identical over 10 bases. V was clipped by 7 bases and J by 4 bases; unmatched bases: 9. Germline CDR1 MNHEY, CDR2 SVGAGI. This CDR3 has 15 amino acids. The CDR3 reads CASNKGGTGATEAFF. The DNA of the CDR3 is TGTGCCAGCAACAAGGGCGGGACAGGGGCCACTGAAGCTTTCTTT.

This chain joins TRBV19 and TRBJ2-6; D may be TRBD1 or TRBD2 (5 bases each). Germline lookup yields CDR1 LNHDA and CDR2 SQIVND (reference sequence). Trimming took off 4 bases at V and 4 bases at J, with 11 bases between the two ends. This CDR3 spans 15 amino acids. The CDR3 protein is CASSTIGTGANVLTF. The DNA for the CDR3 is TGTGCCAGTAGTACGATCGGGACGGGGGCCAACGTCCTGACTTTC.

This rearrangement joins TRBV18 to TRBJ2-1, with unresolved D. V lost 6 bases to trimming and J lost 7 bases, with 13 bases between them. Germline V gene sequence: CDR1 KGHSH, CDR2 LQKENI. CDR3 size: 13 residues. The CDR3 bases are TGTGCCAGCTCGGGAACGGAAGAGAATGAGCAGTTCTTC. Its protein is CASSGTEENEQFF.

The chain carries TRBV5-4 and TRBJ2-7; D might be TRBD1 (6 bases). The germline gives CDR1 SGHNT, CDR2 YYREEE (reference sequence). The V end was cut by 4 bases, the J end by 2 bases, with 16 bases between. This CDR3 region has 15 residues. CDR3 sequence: CASSPARDKPYEQYF. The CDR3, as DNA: TGTGCCAGCAGCCCAGCCAGGGACAAGCCCTACGAGCAGTACTTC.

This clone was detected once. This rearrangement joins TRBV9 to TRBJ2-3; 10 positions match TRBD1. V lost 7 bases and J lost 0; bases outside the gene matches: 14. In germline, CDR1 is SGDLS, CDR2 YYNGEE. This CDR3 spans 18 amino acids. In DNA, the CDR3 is TGTGCCAGCTCCGAGGGCCGGACAGGGGGATCTAGCACAGATACGCAGTATTTT. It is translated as CASSEGRTGGSSTDTQYF.

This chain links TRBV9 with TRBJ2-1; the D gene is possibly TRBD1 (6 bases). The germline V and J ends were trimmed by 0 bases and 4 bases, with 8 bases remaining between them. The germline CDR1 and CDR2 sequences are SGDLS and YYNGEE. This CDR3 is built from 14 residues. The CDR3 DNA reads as TGTGCCAGCAGCGTAGGGGGGCTTTACAATGAGCAGTTCTTC. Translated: CASSVGGLYNEQFF. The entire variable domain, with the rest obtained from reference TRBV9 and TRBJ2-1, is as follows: DSGVTQTPKHLITATGQRVTLRCSPRSGDLSVYWYQQSLDQGLQFLIQYYNGEERAKGNILERFSAQQFPDLHSELNLSSLELGDSALYFCASSVGGLYNEQFFGPGTRLTVL.

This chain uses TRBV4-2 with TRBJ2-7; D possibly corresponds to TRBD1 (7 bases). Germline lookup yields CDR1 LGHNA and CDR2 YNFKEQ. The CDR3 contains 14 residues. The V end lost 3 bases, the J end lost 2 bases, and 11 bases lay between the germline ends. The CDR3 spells CASSQAGQTYEQYF. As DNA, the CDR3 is TGTGCCAGCAGCCAGGCGGGACAGACCTACGAGCAGTACTTC.